This T cell receptor (beta chain) was captured by sequencing in a study of T cell repertoires in cytomegalovirus infection. The overall study: CMV infection together with matching HLA type was indicated by public TCR beta signatures.

Findings of the study overall: There were carriers of CMV plus the relevant HLA, and cumulative public TCR beta family frequency identified them. The response measured ex vivo was dominated by TCR beta clonotypes (HLA-C-restricted and CMV-specific).

There are a few counts of this clonotype. Its antigen remains unknown. V lost 3 bases, J lost 8 bases, and 13 bases lay in between. Germline V gene sequence: CDR1 MNHEY, CDR2 SVGEGT. CDR3 length: 13 residues. TCRdb redid the calling of the reads with MiXCR, one entry per CDR3 protein. The table includes about 900,000 distinct CDR3 sequences, around 30% detected once. The sequence came from a human donor in good health (CMV status not recorded). Some clones in this sample may be carry-over from other donors' samples. The chain uses TRBV6-2 or TRBV6-3 and TRBJ1-1, with a weak D call TRBD1 (6 bases). Material: cultured CD8+ T cells from PBMCs, obtained from culture after CMV antigen stimulation. The CDR3 coding sequence is TGTGCCAGCAGTTATGTGTGGGGACAAGAAGCTTTCTTT. Translated: CASSYVWGQEAFF.